Below, 10 T cell receptor beta chains from the same sample are listed, as sequenced in a study of T cell clonotyping in hematopoietic cell transplantation. Here immunoSEQ multiplex PCR was the method, and the copy in TCRdb shows in-frame clones only, minus some. This sample has roughly 17,000 clones, with about 90% found just once. The sequenced material came from peripheral blood mononuclear cells. These TCRs come from a man in his forties or fifties in good health. Some clones in this sample may be carry-over from other donors' samples.

The rearrangement joins TRBV27 to TRBJ1-2; perhaps TRBD1 as D (5 bases). Between the trimmed V and J ends, which lost 6 bases and 5 bases, there was a span of 16 bases. Looked up from germline, CDR1 is MNHEY and CDR2 is SMNVEV (reference sequence). This CDR3 spans 14 amino acids. The CDR3 DNA is TGTGCCAGCAGCCCAATAGGGGTACCTTATGGCTACACCTTC. Translated: CASSPIGVPYGYTF.

The CDR3 reads CASSSTGTGNTQYF. CDR3 DNA sequence: TGTGCCAGCAGTTCCACCGGGACGGGGAATACGCAGTATTTT. The V and J genes are TRBV28 and TRBJ2-3; D could derive from TRBD1 or TRBD2 (5 bases each). Per the germline V gene, CDR1 is MDHEN and CDR2 is SYDVKM. Trimming cost V 4 bases and J 7 bases, with 15 bases left between them. The CDR3 is made up of 14 amino acids.

The chain employs TRBV28 and TRBJ2-7; D might be TRBD1 or TRBD2, each matching 5 bases. V shed 5 bases and J shed 3 bases, with 17 bases lying between them. CDR3 length equals 15 residues. The germline V gene has CDR1 MDHEN and CDR2 SYDVKM. The CDR3: CASSLGDRKSYEQYF. The CDR3 region has the DNA TGTGCCAGCAGTCTGGGGGACCGAAAAAGCTACGAGCAGTACTTC.

V gene TRBV27 combines with J gene TRBJ2-1; 10 bases are shared with TRBD2. From germline, CDR1 is MNHEY and CDR2 SMNVEV (reference sequence). Trimming removed 5 bases from V and 0 bases from J; junction bases left unmatched: 1. The CDR3 runs to 15 residues. CDR3 nucleotide sequence: TGTGCCAGCAGTCCTAGCGGGAGCTCCTACAATGAGCAGTTCTTC. Protein: CASSPSGSSYNEQFF.

The chain's CDR3 is CASSVGQRGNQETQYF. CDR3 coding DNA: TGTGCCAGCAGCGTAGGTCAGCGGGGCAACCAAGAGACCCAGTACTTC. This chain joins TRBV9 and TRBJ2-5, with 7 positions matching TRBD2. CDR1 and CDR2 from the germline V gene are SGDLS and YYNGEE. Trimming cost V 0 bases and J 0 bases; bases outside gene matches: 5. The CDR3 has 16 amino acids.

This chain links TRBV28 with TRBJ2-7; the match to TRBD2 covers 11 bases. Looked up from germline, CDR1 is MDHEN and CDR2 is SYDVKM. CDR3 length: 15 amino acids. Trimming took 5 bases from V and 2 from J; bases not matched to a gene: 5. CDR3 DNA: TGTGCCAGCAGTGAGGGACTAGCGGTGACCTACGAGCAGTACTTC. Translated: CASSEGLAVTYEQYF.

The chain couples TRBV6-5 to TRBJ2-7; D remains unclear. This CDR3 has 13 residues. Germline lookup yields CDR1 MNHEY and CDR2 SVGAGI. The V end was cut by 5 bases, the J end by 6 bases, with 14 bases between. The CDR3 region has the DNA TGTGCCAGCAGTGCCATTCCTAGAGCCGAGCAGTACTTC. Residues: CASSAIPRAEQYF.

The genes are TRBV19 and TRBJ2-2; weak D call: TRBD2 (5 bases). The ends were cut back, 11 bases at V and 0 bases at J, with 13 bases in the middle. The CDR3 runs 14 residues. Germline loops: CDR1 LNHDA, CDR2 SQIVND (reference sequence). CDR3 amino acids: CAGQQAANTGELFF. Here the CDR3 DNA reads TGTGCCGGCCAACAAGCGGCGAACACCGGGGAGCTGTTTTTT.

The J gene is TRBJ1-5, the V gene TRBV6-6; tentative D call: TRBD1 (5 bases). The germline V gene has CDR1 MNHNY and CDR2 SVGAGI (reference sequence). V was pared by 7 bases and J by 2 bases, with 15 bases between. This CDR3 has 15 amino acids. This CDR3 is CASTTGDEGNQPQHF. The CDR3 bases are TGTGCCAGCACCACGGGGGACGAAGGCAATCAGCCCCAGCATTTT.

This chain links TRBV19 with TRBJ2-3, with 13 positions matching TRBD2. V was pared by 5 bases and J by 4 bases, with 3 bases of the junction left unmatched. The CDR3 contains 15 residues. Germline V gene data show CDR1 as LNHDA and CDR2 as SQIVND (reference sequence). The CDR3 protein is CASSQLAGGADTQYF. The CDR3 DNA sequence: TGTGCCAGTAGTCAACTAGCGGGAGGGGCAGATACGCAGTATTTT.